Included here is one T cell receptor beta chain sequence, with context. Its antigen remains unidentified. Base qualities are missing; no much larger clone stands one base away. V and J lose 3 bases and 0 bases, and a span of 23 bases separates them. The germline V gene encodes CDR1 SEHNR and CDR2 FQNEAQ (reference sequence). The CDR3 sequence holds 19 residues, the cysteine and phenylalanine included. Kept here is only the CDR3 DNA, which spans 57 bases and is read in frame from base 1. The Qiagen DNeasy Blood and Tissue Kit was used to extract total genomic DNA from the purified CD4+ T cells. Amplification and sequencing of the TCRbeta CDR3 region, as defined according to IMGT, were carried out with immunoSEQ immunosequencing protocols. Per the authors' processing: The immunoSEQ service preprocessed the raw sequence data to correct PCR and sequencing errors. Data were loaded into the immunoSEQ Analyzer and further analyzed with VDJtools v1.0.7. Patient-control differences were tested with the paired Wilcoxon signed-rank test. TCRdb re-hosts the immuneACCESS table, in-frame sequences only. Its copies lack some clones; in the studies checked, an unresolved V gene accounts for under half of them, and the cause for the rest is not known. The DNA gave D and trimming, while V, J and clone size come from that table. A total of about 20,000 clones appear in this sample, around 90% of them only once. The ten largest clones capture around 0.6% of the sample.

The sample originates from a study of untreated major depressive disorder (dated by TCRdb to 2016 to 2019). The study in broad terms: The study was a cross-sectional case-control comparison of T cell phenotype and TCR repertoire between antidepressant-free major depressive disorder patients and individually matched non-depressed controls. Differences in Vbeta 5.1, Vbeta 11 and Vbeta 22 usage observed by flow cytometry in the whole cohort were followed up by sequencing.

What the work shows at the level of the full study, not this receptor alone: Sequencing confirmed higher TRBV05-01 (Vbeta 5.1) usage among CD4+ T cells of depressed patients than controls, with p = 0.040 in a one-tailed test. Because of strict matching and exclusion criteria, the study sample was comparatively small, which limits how generalizable the findings are. TRBV25-01 and TRBV02-01 usage followed the flow-cytometry pattern but did not reach statistical significance in the sequencing data. For the sequencing comparisons, one-tailed planned tests were applied to only three preselected Vbeta families. The top five TRBV05-01 clones in every sequenced subject were all private clones.

Each depressed patient was matched pairwise with a non-depressed control on sex, age, current smoking status and body mass index. All participants were of European descent. To qualify, patients needed a DSM-IV diagnosis of major depressive disorder plus a Hamilton Rating Scale for Depression score of 18 or higher. No psychiatric medication, including antidepressants, had been taken by patients for at least 8 weeks before enrollment. Among patients, depression severity was moderate to severe. All participants were excluded for major medical conditions, Axis I/II comorbidities, regular medication or illicit drug use, or drinking over 100 g alcohol weekly. About 30 ml of peripheral blood was collected from each participant into EDTA tubes. Thawed PBMCs underwent magnetic negative selection with the BD IMag Human CD4 T Lymphocyte Enrichment Set to purify CD4+ T cells. A purity of approximately 95% was typically achieved with the CD4+ enrichment method, as confirmed by flow cytometry. A subgroup of four or five case-control pairs, chosen blind to the chemokine receptor expression and flow-cytometric repertoire skewing results, underwent TCRbeta sequencing. Every blood sample was taken in the morning at 8:00 a.m., after which PBMCs were separated out using Ficoll-Hypaque gradient centrifugation. PBMCs were cryopreserved by gradual cooling to -80°C and stored in liquid nitrogen until assayed.

This receptor chain uses TRBV7-9 and TRBJ1-2; TRBD1 is perhaps the D gene, given 6 matching bases. The sample was CD4+ T cells from PBMCs. The receptor was derived from a woman aged 40 to 55 with major depressive disorder. The CDR3 region reads CASSFFGTFGSRANYGYTF. The DNA sequence is TGTGCCAGCAGCTTTTTCGGGACATTTGGATCCCGAGCTAACTATGGCTACACCTTC.